This TCR beta chain was captured by sequencing in a study of beta chain features in type 1 diabetes. Overall study results and limits: VDJ junctions sequenced from type 1 diabetes patients showed fewer insertions and more deletions.

The sample holds a few counts of this clone. The antigen remains unidentified. Between the trimmed V and J ends, which lost 0 bases and 0 bases, there was a span of 8 bases. CDR3 size: 15 residues. Sequencing targeted expressed TCRB transcripts, as all isolated RNA had been reverse transcribed. TCRdb keeps only in-frame clones here, not all; method: immunoSEQ multiplex PCR. Of over 120,000 clones listed, under 11% were seen once; the top ten hold around 1.2%. The chain combines TRBV23-1 with TRBJ1-1; D gene ambiguous. TRBV23-1 is known as an ORF, though its function is uncertain. This clonotype originated in a man younger than 35 in good health. The specimen was naive CD4+ T cells from blood. The CDR3 DNA follows: TGCGCCAGCAGTCAATCACGAGATTTGAACACTGAAGCTTTCTTT. Encoded protein: CASSQSRDLNTEAFF.